Listed here are 2 T cell receptor beta chains from one sample, sequenced in a study of human T cells and chemical hapten exposure. TCRdb processed the RACE reads anew with MiXCR; each CDR3 protein has one entry. The sample consists of fewer than 500,000 distinct CDR3 sequences, around 5% of them appearing once. Time point denoted: patch test 1, 2 weeks after DPC sensitization. The treatment denotes: therapeutic diphenylcyclopropenone sensitization with weekly scalp DPC. The sequenced sample was whole blood, obtained in connection with sensitization to the hapten diphenylcyclopropenone (DPC). The receptors derive from a woman aged 45-65 years with alopecia areata. Some clones in this sample may be carry-over from other donors' samples.

In its sample, this clonotype was seen many times. The chain uses TRBV13 and TRBJ2-7; the D gene could be TRBD1 or TRBD2 (6 bases each). Between the trimmed V and J ends, which lost 1 base and 3 bases, there was a span of 13 bases. This CDR3 spans 15 amino acids. Germline V CDR1 and CDR2: PRHDT, FYEKMQ (reference sequence). The CDR3 nucleotides read TGTGCCAGCAGCTTAGCAAGGGGGGACGGCTACGAGCAGTACTTC. Translated: CASSLARGDGYEQYF.

This chain uses TRBV5-4 with TRBJ2-6, with TRBD1 matching 8 bases. V lost 4 bases and J lost 1; bases outside the gene matches: 7. Per the germline V gene, CDR1 is SGHNT and CDR2 is YYREEE (reference sequence). The CDR3 consists of 17 residues. CDR3: CASSGDRGGSGANVLTF. The CDR3 DNA follows: TGTGCCAGCAGCGGAGACAGGGGTGGGTCTGGGGCCAACGTCCTGACTTTC.